These T cell receptor beta chains were read from a single sample in a study of T-cell reconstitution after alpha-beta-depleted transplantation in children. MiXCR was run by TCRdb on the PCR reads, yielding one entry per CDR3 protein. The sample records roughly 17,000 distinct CDR3 sequences, roughly 12% being singletons. The input for sequencing was PBMCs, mostly from graft donor cells, taken 180 days after TCRalphabeta/CD19-depleted stem cell transplant. The receptors derive from a boy in the first two years of life who had a stem cell transplant for Wiskott-Aldrich syndrome, so the T cells may come from the graft donor. Both conserved end residues are part of each CDR3. Each record gives: clone size, J gene, V gene, CDR3 protein. A row's size may be missing; if present it is once, few, many or a size class.

>-|TRBJ2-4|TRBV20-1
CSARDDVTRGRGPLRDIQYF
>many|TRBJ2-5|TRBV6-1
CASSERRRLETQYF
>few|TRBJ2-1|TRBV12-3/TRBV12-4
CASSAIRLVGSYNEQFF
>many|TRBJ2-5|TRBV28
CASSFYRGTPGWSF
>-|TRBJ2-5|TRBV5-1
CASSPVLGQAKETQYF
>many|TRBJ1-6|TRBV10-1
CASSVGDPERSPLHF
>-|TRBJ2-1|TRBV29-1
CSVRAGTGWNEQFF
>many|TRBJ2-1|TRBV28
CASSSRRAQRHNEQFF
>once|TRBJ2-5|TRBV2
CASTSVPRDKRETQYF
>-|TRBJ2-7|TRBV7-9
CASSLRVGEQYF
>many|TRBJ2-2|TRBV6-5
CASSYTPGTSVTGELFF
>many|TRBJ2-7|TRBV3-1
CASSRPGDSYEQYF
>-|TRBJ2-5|TRBV7-6
CASSSRGQGETQYF
>many|TRBJ1-5|TRBV20-1
CSARDLIGGTEFSNQPQHF
>once|TRBJ1-5|TRBV20-1
CSAQSGSQPQHF
>many|TRBJ2-7|TRBV5-1
CASSLGLAGGLEQYF
>-|TRBJ2-1|TRBV16
CASSQFRSGNEQFF
>few|TRBJ2-3|TRBV7-9
CASSARGRISTDTQYF
>-|TRBJ2-1|TRBV6-1
CASTSGLVSEQFF
>-|TRBJ2-7|TRBV27
CASSLGWEGPYEQYF
>many|TRBJ2-1|TRBV3-1
CASSQNWGLADEQFF
>few|TRBJ1-5|TRBV28
CASRQNRGLGNQPQHF
>many|TRBJ2-3|TRBV12-3/TRBV12-4
CASSYGTNRGTDTQYF
>-|TRBJ2-3|TRBV10-3
CASKGHGGAADTQYF
>many|TRBJ2-7|TRBV4-3
CASSQEQLGFYEQYF
>-|TRBJ2-1|TRBV11-2
CASSIGTRFTYNEQFF
>few|TRBJ1-5|TRBV5-1
CASSLGQGKNQPQHF
>many|TRBJ1-1|TRBV25-1
CASSEFGRGVGTEAFF
>few|TRBJ2-7|TRBV7-9
CASSSSGSSYEQYF
>-|TRBJ1-5|TRBV30
CAWSRGTANQPQHF
>-|TRBJ2-7|TRBV4-2
CASSPGQELYEQYF
>medium-sized|TRBJ2-7|TRBV20-1
CSANPPGTDFGQYF
>many|TRBJ1-2|TRBV4-1
CASSQDPGPGMDGYTF
>few|TRBJ1-2|TRBV20-1
CSAPNLGIPYGYTF
>few|TRBJ1-1|TRBV2
CASGQGEAFF
>many|TRBJ2-7|TRBV7-8
CASSHSYIYEQYF
>few|TRBJ2-3|TRBV30
CAWSGFPDTQYF
>-|TRBJ1-3|TRBV4-2
CASSQDVGRGPGNTIYF
>many|TRBJ2-7|TRBV7-9
CASTLSGGAVYEQYF
>-|TRBJ1-6|TRBV7-9
CASKGQGHSPLHF
>many|TRBJ1-5|TRBV28
CASNRGGRRNQPQHF
>many|TRBJ1-2|TRBV3-1
CASSRKRSGTAPYGYTF
>many|TRBJ2-7|TRBV11-2
CASRGQGRYEQYF
>medium-sized|TRBJ2-7|TRBV12-3/TRBV12-4
CASSSGSFSYEQYF
>many|TRBJ1-5|TRBV5-6
CASSFGLERNQPQHF
>-|TRBJ1-1|TRBV11-1
CASSLSLNTEAFF
>many|TRBJ1-2|TRBV19
CASSVYSADNYGYTF
>few|TRBJ2-5|TRBV2
CASSESKSASAWETQYF
>few|TRBJ2-5|TRBV5-1
CASSLEYGKTQYF
>many|TRBJ1-2|TRBV7-9
CASSLYSFYGYTF
>-|TRBJ2-1|TRBV28
CASSLMGDNEQFF
>many|TRBJ2-1|TRBV5-1
CASSLKSAGGYNEQFF
>many|TRBJ1-2|TRBV5-6
CASSHDYGYTF
>many|TRBJ1-3|TRBV3-1
CASSQFFSGNTIYF
>-|TRBJ1-2|TRBV7-2
CASSSGHGLRYGYTF
>many|TRBJ2-4|TRBV9
CASSPGLAGPYGKNIQYF
>many|TRBJ1-5|TRBV3-1
CASSQGPGDPSNQPQHF
>large|TRBJ1-3|TRBV20-1
CSAKDSPSSGNTIYF
>many|TRBJ2-7|TRBV20-1
CSARETTGSAYEQYF
>many|TRBJ2-7|TRBV14
CASSRGGQGYEQYF